This TCR beta chain was found in a study of blood T cell repertoires in COVID-19. Looking at the study overall: Acute and convalescent COVID-19 samples came from the United States, Italy and Spain. T cells, B-cell-depleted T cells, or PBMCs supplied cDNA or gDNA.

How the authors handled the data: Estimation of nucleated cell counts was performed using reference gene primer amplification. Using immunoSEQ multiplex PCR, the repertoire was profiled, and TCRdb retains in-frame clones only, with some absent. V and J calls plus clone size are reproduced from that table; the DNA served to infer D and trimming. The top ten hold 2.2% of the sample, which has under 300,000 clones, roughly 89% seen once. This CDR3 is 14 amino acids long. With 6 bases clipped from V and 5 bases from J, the junction kept 7 bases outside the gene matches. From germline, CDR1 is KGHSH and CDR2 LQKENI.

Sequencing used peripheral blood. The V and J genes are TRBV18 and TRBJ1-5, with 7 bases lining up with TRBD1. This receptor was obtained from a middle-aged man with acute or convalescent COVID-19. The DNA for the CDR3 is TGTGCCAGCTCCTCGACAGGGCATGATCAGCCCCAGCATTTT. This translates into CASSSTGHDQPQHF.